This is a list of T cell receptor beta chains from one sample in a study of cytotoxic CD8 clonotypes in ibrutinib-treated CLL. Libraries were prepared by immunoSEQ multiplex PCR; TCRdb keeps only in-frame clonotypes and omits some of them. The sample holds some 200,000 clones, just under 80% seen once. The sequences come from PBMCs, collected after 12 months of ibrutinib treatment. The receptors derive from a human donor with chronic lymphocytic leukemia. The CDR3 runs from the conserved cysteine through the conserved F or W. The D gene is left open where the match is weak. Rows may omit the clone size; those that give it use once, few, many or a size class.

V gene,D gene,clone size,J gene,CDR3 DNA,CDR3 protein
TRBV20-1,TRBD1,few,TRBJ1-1,TGCAGTGCTTGGACAGGGGGAGAAGCTTTCTTT,CSAWTGGEAFF
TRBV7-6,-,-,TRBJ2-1,TGTGCCAGCAGCTTAGTCGGGGGCTTCTACAATGAGCAGTTCTTC,CASSLVGGFYNEQFF
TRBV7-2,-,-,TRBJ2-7,TGTGCCAGCAGCTTCGTTCCGGGGGACGAGCAGTACTTC,CASSFVPGDEQYF
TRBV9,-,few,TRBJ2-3,TGTGCCAGCAGCGGAACCACAGATACGCAGTATTTT,CASSGTTDTQYF
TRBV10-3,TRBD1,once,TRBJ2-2,TGTGCCATCACGGGACAGACCACCGGGGAGCTGTTTTTT,CAITGQTTGELFF
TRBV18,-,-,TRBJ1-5,TGTGCCAGCTCACCCACCCAGAATCAGCCCCAGCATTTT,CASSPTQNQPQHF
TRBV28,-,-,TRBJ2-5,TGTGCCAGCAGTTTTCTGGGGGTAGGGACCCAGTACTTC,CASSFLGVGTQYF
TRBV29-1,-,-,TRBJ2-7,TGCAGCGTTATCCGACAAAACTACGAGCAGTACTTC,CSVIRQNYEQYF
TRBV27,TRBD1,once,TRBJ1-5,TGTGCCAGCAGGAAACAGGGGGCCCTCGGTCAGCCCCAGCATTTT,CASRKQGALGQPQHF
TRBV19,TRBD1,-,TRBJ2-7,TGTGCCAGTGGACAGGGATACGAGCAGTACTTC,CASGQGYEQYF
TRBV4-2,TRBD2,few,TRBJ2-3,TGTGCCAGCAGCCGCGGACTAGCGGGGGAGAGGGATACGCAGTATTTT,CASSRGLAGERDTQYF
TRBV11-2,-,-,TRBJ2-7,TGTGCCAGCAGCCCGACTGGGGTTTACGAGCAGTACTTC,CASSPTGVYEQYF
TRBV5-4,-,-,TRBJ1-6,TGTGCCAGCAGCTTGGAAGGAGGTTCACCCCTCCACTTT,CASSLEGGSPLHF
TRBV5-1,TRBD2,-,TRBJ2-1,TGCGCCAGCAGCTTCAGCGGGAGGGGTTACAATGAGCAGTTCTTC,CASSFSGRGYNEQFF
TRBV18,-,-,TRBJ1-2,TGTGCCAGCTCACCACTGGGGGGTGGCTACACCTTC,CASSPLGGGYTF
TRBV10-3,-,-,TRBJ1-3,TGTGCCATCAGACGACCACAGGCTGATGGAAACACCATATATTTT,CAIRRPQADGNTIYF
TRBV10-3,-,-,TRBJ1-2,TGTGCCATCAGTGGGGGGACCCGTGACTATGGCTACACCTTC,CAISGGTRDYGYTF
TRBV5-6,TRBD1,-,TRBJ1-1,TGTGCCAGCAGGCCAAAGCAGGGGGTGAACACTGAAGCTTTCTTT,CASRPKQGVNTEAFF
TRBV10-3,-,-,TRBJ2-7,TGTGCCATCAGTCCGGGACCTAGCTATTTCTACGAGCAGTACTTC,CAISPGPSYFYEQYF
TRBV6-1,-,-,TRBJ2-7,TGTGCCAGCAGTCAACAGGGCATTGGAGAGCAGTACTTC,CASSQQGIGEQYF
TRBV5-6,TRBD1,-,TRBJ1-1,TGTGCCAGCAGCTTGTGGACAGGAGGTTTGGGCACTGAAGCTTTCTTT,CASSLWTGGLGTEAFF
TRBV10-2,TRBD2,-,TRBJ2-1,TGCGCCAGCAGTGAGTCCGCGAGCGGGAGCAATCCAAATGAGCAGTTCTTC,CASSESASGSNPNEQFF
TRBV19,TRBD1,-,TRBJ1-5,TGTGCCAGTAGTATAGGGGACAGGGGAAGGAGCAATCAGCCCCAGCATTTT,CASSIGDRGRSNQPQHF
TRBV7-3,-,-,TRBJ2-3,TGTGCCAGCAGCTCGGGACCCTTCCCGGATACGCAGTATTTT,CASSSGPFPDTQYF
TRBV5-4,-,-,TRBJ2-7,TGTGCCAGCAGCTTGGGCGGCAGTAGCCCTTACGAGCAGTACTTC,CASSLGGSSPYEQYF
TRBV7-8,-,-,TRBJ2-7,TGTGCCAGCGAAGGACCGAGCTCCTACGAGCAGTACTTC,CASEGPSSYEQYF
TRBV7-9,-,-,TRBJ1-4,TGTGCCAGCAACGCCGTCAATGAAAAACTGTTTTTT,CASNAVNEKLFF
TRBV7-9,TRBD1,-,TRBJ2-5,TGTGCCAGCAGCTCCCGGACAGGGGGGCAAGAGACCCAGTACTTC,CASSSRTGGQETQYF
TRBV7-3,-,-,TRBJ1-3,TGTGCCAGCAGCTTAAGGGGTGGGGTCGACTCTGGAAACACCATATATTTT,CASSLRGGVDSGNTIYF
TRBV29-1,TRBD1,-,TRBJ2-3,TGCAGCGTTGGTGGGACAGGGAACCAAGATACGCAGTATTTT,CSVGGTGNQDTQYF
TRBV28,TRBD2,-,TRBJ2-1,TGTGCCAGCAGAAGGCGGGAGTTGGGTGAGCAGTTCTTC,CASRRRELGEQFF
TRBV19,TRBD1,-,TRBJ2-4,TGTGCCAGTAGTCCTGACAGGGTGGGCTCAAACATTCAGTACTTC,CASSPDRVGSNIQYF
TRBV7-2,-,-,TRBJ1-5,TGTGCCAGCAGCTCGGGACAAAATCAGCCCCAGCATTTT,CASSSGQNQPQHF
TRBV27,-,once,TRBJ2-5,TGTGCCAGCAGTTCCTCCCTGGGGGCCCAGTACTTC,CASSSSLGAQYF
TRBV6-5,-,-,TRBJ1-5,TGTGCCAGCAGCCTTGACCGCCTTAGCAATCAGCCCCAGCATTTT,CASSLDRLSNQPQHF